Following are 14 T cell receptor beta chains from one sample sequenced in a study of cytomegalovirus exposure and HLA in healthy donors. 13 Jbeta primers and 60 Vbeta primers were used for the PCR. Sequenced by immunoSEQ multiplex PCR; TCRdb stores in-frame clones only, minus some. The sample has some 120,000 clones; roughly three fifths are singletons. The sample was PBMCs. The receptors derive from a woman in her 40s in good health and CMV-seropositive.

This chain uses TRBV6-5 with TRBJ2-3, with 7 positions matching TRBD1. Looked up from germline, CDR1 is MNHEY and CDR2 is SVGAGI. V shed 10 bases, J shed 3 bases, and the junction held 13 bases outside the gene matches. The CDR3 extends over 15 amino acids. CDR3 protein: CATTSAGTDTDTQYF. The CDR3 DNA is TGTGCCACAACGTCGGCCGGGACAGATACAGATACGCAGTATTTT.

V usage is TRBV19 and J usage is TRBJ1-1; D unresolved. CDR1 LNHDA and CDR2 SQIVND come from the germline V gene (reference sequence). V lost 3 bases, J lost 3 bases, and 11 bases lay in between. CDR3 size: 14 residues. In DNA form, the CDR3 reads TGTGCCAGTAGTATTACAAGACAACACACTGAAGCTTTCTTT. It translates to CASSITRQHTEAFF.

The chain has TRBV19 and TRBJ2-1, with D possibly being TRBD1 (5 bases). The germline gives CDR1 LNHDA, CDR2 SQIVND (reference sequence). V was shortened by 7 bases and J by 0 bases, with 13 bases between the two germline ends. The length of the CDR3 is 15 residues. CDR3 nucleotides: TGTGCCAGTATGAAGGGCGACAGCTCCTACAATGAGCAGTTCTTC. Protein sequence: CASMKGDSSYNEQFF.

The chain recombines TRBV13 with TRBJ2-7; perhaps TRBD2 as D (5 bases). The V end lost 3 bases, the J end lost 2 bases, and 17 bases lay between the germline ends. CDR1 is PRHDT, CDR2 FYEKMQ, per germline (reference sequence). The CDR3 has 16 amino acids. The CDR3 nucleotides are TGTGCCAGCAGCTTTGGTAGCAGGACTTATACCTACGAGCAGTACTTC. This codes for CASSFGSRTYTYEQYF.

This clone has just one count. This CDR3 reads CASSIGTPNEQFF. For the CDR3, the DNA is TGTGCCAGTAGTATAGGGACTCCGAATGAGCAGTTCTTC. The chain recombines TRBV19 with TRBJ2-1; D perhaps matches TRBD2 (5 bases). The CDR3 consists of 13 residues. Germline V CDR1 and CDR2: LNHDA, SQIVND (reference sequence). Trimming removed 1 base at V and 7 bases at J, with 8 bases between.

The chain uses TRBV19 and TRBJ2-2; 9 positions agree with TRBD2. Germline V lookup: CDR1 LNHDA, CDR2 SQIVND (reference sequence). The junction had 9 bases not matched to a gene; V was cut back by 4 bases and J by 6 bases. The CDR3 length is 16 residues. CDR3 loop: CASSKFSGRNPGELFF. The CDR3 nucleotides are TGTGCCAGTAGTAAATTTAGCGGGAGAAATCCCGGGGAGCTGTTTTTT. Complete variable domain (other parts from reference TRBV19 and TRBJ2-2): DGGITQSPKYLFRKEGQNVTLSCEQNLNHDAMYWYRQDPGQGLRLIYYSQIVNDFQKGDIAEGYSVSREKKESFPLTVTSAQKNPTAFYLCASSKFSGRNPGELFFGEGSRLTVL.

The chain recombines TRBV11-1 with TRBJ2-7, with 8 bases aligning to TRBD1. The CDR3 covers 15 residues. Germline V CDR1 and CDR2: SGHAT, FQDESV (reference sequence). V shed 2 bases, J shed 5 bases, and the junction held 8 bases outside the gene matches. CDR3 residues: CASSLPPVDRDEQYF. As DNA, the CDR3 is TGTGCCAGCAGCTTACCTCCAGTGGACAGGGACGAGCAGTACTTC.

The V gene is TRBV15, the J gene TRBJ2-7; 9 bases map to TRBD2. The germline V gene has CDR1 LNHNV and CDR2 YYDKDF (reference sequence). CDR3 length: 16 amino acids. The V segment lost 5 bases and the J segment 5 bases; nucleotides outside the gene matches: 13. CDR3 nucleotide sequence: TGTGCCACCAGCCCACGAATAGCGGGAGACAGAAACGAGCAGTACTTC. It yields the protein CATSPRIAGDRNEQYF.

This clone was recorded a few times. This sample also contains other DNA sequences that code for the same CDR3. This rearrangement joins TRBV30 to TRBJ1-1; D gene uncertain. Trimming shortened V by 2 bases and J by 7 bases, and 8 bases separated the two germline ends. Germline CDR1 GTSNPN, CDR2 SVGIG (reference sequence). CDR3 length equals 11 residues. CDR3 sequence (DNA): TGTGCCTGGAGTCGAGATAATGAAGCTTTCTTT. It translates to CAWSRDNEAFF.

The chain links TRBV6-5 to TRBJ2-1; a possible D gene is TRBD2 (6 bases). This CDR3 is 16 amino acids long. V dropped 1 base and J dropped 5 bases, with 15 bases sitting between them. Germline loops: CDR1 MNHEY, CDR2 SVGAGI. CDR3 sequence: CASSYWGRRAHNEQFF. Here the CDR3 DNA reads TGTGCCAGCAGTTACTGGGGAAGGAGGGCCCACAATGAGCAGTTCTTC.

This clone was detected only once. The chain uses TRBV28 and TRBJ2-1; TRBD1 matches at 9 bases. Germline-derived CDR1 and CDR2 are MDHEN and SYDVKM. V dropped 6 bases and J dropped 3; count of bases not matched to a gene: 6. CDR3 length: 15 amino acids. The CDR3 DNA reads as TGTGCCAGCAGAAGACAGGGGGACTACTACAATGAGCAGTTCTTC. Translating it yields CASRRQGDYYNEQFF.

This clone has only one observation. As DNA, the CDR3 is TGTGCCAGCAAAAAGGGACTAGCGGGCCAAGAGACCCAGTACTTC. Residues: CASKKGLAGQETQYF. V usage is TRBV6-1 and J usage is TRBJ2-5, with 12 bases fitting TRBD2. Germline CDR1 MNHNS, CDR2 SASEGT. The J segment lost 1 base and the V segment lost 7 bases, leaving 4 bases of the junction unmatched. CDR3 length equals 15 residues.

Regarding this clone: Other nucleotide sequences in the sample specify the same CDR3. This chain joins TRBV18 and TRBJ1-5, with D possibly TRBD1 on 5 matching bases. The V gene's germline CDR1 is KGHSH and CDR2 LQKENI. V was pared by 2 bases and J by 4 bases, with 9 bases between. The CDR3 runs 14 residues. The CDR3 DNA follows: TGTGCCAGCTCACCAGGGCAGGGTAATCAGCCCCAGCATTTT. Translated, it gives CASSPGQGNQPQHF. Looking up the rest from reference TRBV18 and TRBJ1-5 gives the full variable domain: NAGVMQNPRHLVRRRGQEARLRCSPMKGHSHVYWYRQLPEEGLKFMVYLQKENIIDESGMPKERFSAEFPKEGPSILRIQQVVRGDSAAYFCASSPGQGNQPQHFGDGTRLSIL.

The chain uses TRBV28 and TRBJ2-1, with 8 nucleotides matching TRBD2. The germline V gene has CDR1 MDHEN and CDR2 SYDVKM. The CDR3 covers 14 residues. V shed 3 bases and J 4 bases; nucleotides not matched to a gene: 2. DNA of the CDR3: TGTGCCAGCAGTTTGGGCGGGAGGTACAATGAGCAGTTCTTC. Amino acids: CASSLGGRYNEQFF. The full variable domain, in which reference TRBV28 and TRBJ2-1 provide the parts outside the CDR3, is DVKVTQSSRYLVKRTGEKVFLECVQDMDHENMFWYRQDPGLGLRLIYFSYDVKMKEKGDIPEGYSVSREKKERFSLILESASTNQTSMYLCASSLGGRYNEQFFGPGTRLTVL.